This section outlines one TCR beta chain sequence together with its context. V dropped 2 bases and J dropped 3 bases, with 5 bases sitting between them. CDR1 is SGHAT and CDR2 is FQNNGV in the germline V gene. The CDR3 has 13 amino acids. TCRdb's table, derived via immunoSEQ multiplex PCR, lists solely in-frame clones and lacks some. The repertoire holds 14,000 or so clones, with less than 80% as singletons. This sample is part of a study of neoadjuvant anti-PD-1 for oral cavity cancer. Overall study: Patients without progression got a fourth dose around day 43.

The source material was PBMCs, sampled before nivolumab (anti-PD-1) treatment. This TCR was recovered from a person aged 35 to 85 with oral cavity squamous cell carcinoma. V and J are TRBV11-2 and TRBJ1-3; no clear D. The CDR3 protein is CASSLTGGNTIYF. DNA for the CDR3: TGTGCCAGCAGCTTAACGGGTGGAAACACCATATATTTT.